Listed here are 2 T cell receptor beta chains from one sample, sequenced in a study of radiation and T cells in renal cell carcinoma (dated by TCRdb to between 2020 and 2021). The method behind the library was the immunoSEQ multiplex PCR assay. TCRdb retrieved this table from immuneACCESS and kept in-frame rearrangements only. Not all clones are present; in checked studies, unresolved V genes account for under half, and no reason is known for the remainder. The sample table records some 75,000 clones; roughly 80% of these occur just once. Of the sample, nearly 6% is held by the ten largest clones. The time point label on this specimen signifies: blood 2 weeks post-SBRT. The treatment or condition label, as the study defines it: 15 Gy SBRT to primary tumor, nephrectomy 4 weeks later. This specimen consisted of blood, obtained from a patient whose treatment included radiotherapy and nephrectomy. The receptor set was obtained from a man in his sixties with renal cell carcinoma.

J is TRBJ2-1 and V is TRBV6-5; no definite D call. Trimming stripped 6 bases from V and 1 base from J, with 10 bases between. Germline V lookup: CDR1 MNHEY, CDR2 SVGAGI. The CDR3 length is 14 residues. CDR3 in DNA: TGTGCCAGCAGCGACCGTGCTTCCTACAATGAGCAGTTCTTC. Encoded protein: CASSDRASYNEQFF.

The table lists this clone with many counts. The chain joins TRBV30 to TRBJ1-1; D is ambiguous. Germline-derived CDR1 and CDR2 are GTSNPN and SVGIG (reference sequence). V was shortened by 2 bases and J by 6 bases, with 7 bases between the two germline ends. The CDR3 runs 11 residues. The CDR3 spells CAWSSGAEAFF. Here the CDR3 DNA reads TGTGCCTGGAGTTCTGGGGCTGAAGCTTTCTTT.